Shown below are 27 T cell receptor beta chains from a single sample sequenced in a study of T cell responses to AZD1222 COVID-19 vaccine. Profiled with immunoSEQ multiplex PCR; TCRdb holds only in-frame clones, not every one. The sample holds 60,000 to 65,000 clones, roughly 84% seen once. The sequencing used peripheral blood, collected on day 0 of AZD1222 vaccination. The receptors originated from an adult in good health.

This chain joins TRBV11-3 and TRBJ2-7; 9 nucleotides match TRBD1. With V trimmed by 5 bases and J by 0 bases, 11 bases remained unmatched. The CDR3 runs to 17 residues. Looked up from germline, CDR1 is SGHNT and CDR2 is YENEEA. CDR3 region: CASSKGTGTGSSYEQYF. CDR3 DNA: TGTGCCAGCAGCAAAGGGACCGGGACAGGGAGCTCCTACGAGCAGTACTTC.

As to this clone: At one of its ends the junction is not consistent with the germline gene, which may arise from a read error. The CDR3 nucleotides are TGTGCCAGCAGCGAAGAGGACAGGGAGAGCCCAGATACGCAGTATTTT. This sequence encodes CASSEEDRESPDTQYF. The chain uses TRBV4-2 and TRBJ2-3; TRBD1 agrees at 8 bases. Per the germline V gene, CDR1 is LGHNA and CDR2 is YNFKEQ. This CDR3 is built from 16 residues.

The chain couples TRBV18 to TRBJ2-2; a weak D match, TRBD2 (6 bases). Germline CDR1 reads KGHSH; CDR2 reads LQKENI. Trimming stripped 3 bases from V and 7 bases from J, with 12 bases between. CDR3 size: 14 residues. The CDR3 coding sequence is TGTGCCAGCTCACCGGCCGGGCGGGACGGGGAGCTGTTTTTT. This sequence encodes CASSPAGRDGELFF.

The J gene is TRBJ1-1, the V gene TRBV19; D perhaps matches TRBD1 (6 bases). The V gene lost 5 bases and the J gene lost 1 base, with 11 bases spanning the gap. The CDR3 totals 14 residues. From germline, CDR1 is LNHDA and CDR2 SQIVND (reference sequence). CDR3 sequence (DNA): TGTGCCAGTAGTTTTGGACAGCAGAACACTGAAGCTTTCTTT. This encodes CASSFGQQNTEAFF.

This chain links TRBV11-3 with TRBJ2-6; D is unresolved. Trimming stripped 6 bases from V and 1 base from J, with 10 bases between. This CDR3 has 15 amino acids. Germline-derived CDR1 and CDR2 are SGHNT and YENEEA. The CDR3 region has the DNA TGTGCCAGCAGGCCTCTAGAATCTGGGGCCAACGTCCTGACTTTC. Translation: CASRPLESGANVLTF.

J is TRBJ1-1 and V is TRBV4-1; no definite D call. The CDR3 runs 13 residues. V lost 0 bases and J lost 5, with 7 bases in between. Germline loops: CDR1 MGHRA, CDR2 YSYEKL. CDR3 in amino acids: CASSQDPITEAFF. The CDR3 DNA follows: TGCGCCAGCAGCCAAGACCCGATTACTGAAGCTTTCTTT.

This rearrangement joins TRBV4-3 to TRBJ2-2; D is unresolved. The CDR3 runs to 15 residues. The ends were cut back, 0 bases at V and 1 base at J, with 6 bases in the middle. Germline V CDR1 and CDR2: LGHNA, YSLEER. In DNA form, the CDR3 reads TGCGCCAGCAGCCAAGAAAGGGTGAACACCGGGGAGCTGTTTTTT. Protein product: CASSQERVNTGELFF.

The chain links TRBV2 to TRBJ2-2; D remains ambiguous. Germline assignment: CDR1 SNHLY and CDR2 FYNNEI. Between the trimmed V and J ends, which lost 4 bases and 6 bases, there was a span of 3 bases. The CDR3 contains 11 residues. The CDR3 bases are TGTGCCAGCAGTGCCCCCGGGGAGCTGTTTTTT. Translated, it gives CASSAPGELFF.

This chain joins TRBV13 and TRBJ1-2; possible D gene TRBD1, 5 bases. This CDR3 has 19 residues. V gave up 5 bases and J gave up 1 base, with 26 bases separating them. Germline V gene sequence: CDR1 PRHDT, CDR2 FYEKMQ (reference sequence). The CDR3 nucleotides read TGTGCCAGCAGCCGCGGTGAGGGAGGGGCCCTCGGTGGTAACTATGGCTACACCTTC. This codes for CASSRGEGGALGGNYGYTF.

This rearrangement joins TRBV5-1 to TRBJ1-1; D is unclear. V was clipped by 0 bases and J by 4 bases, with 10 bases between them. The CDR3 has 14 residues. Looked up from germline, CDR1 is SGHRS and CDR2 is YFSETQ. DNA for the CDR3: TGCGCCAGCAGCTTGGAGGCGGGAATCACTGAAGCTTTCTTT. This translates into CASSLEAGITEAFF.

This sequence joins TRBV12-3 or TRBV12-4 and TRBJ1-2, with D hard to call. CDR3 length: 13 residues. Trimming took off 6 bases at V and 4 bases at J, with 12 bases between the two ends. The CDR3, as DNA: TGTGCCAGCAGCCCTCGGTGGGGCTATGGCTACACCTTC. It encodes CASSPRWGYGYTF.

The V and J genes are TRBV11-2 and TRBJ1-4, with D perhaps matching TRBD1 (6 bases). The CDR3 is made up of 15 amino acids. CDR1 and CDR2 from the germline V gene are SGHAT and FQNNGV. V was trimmed by 3 bases and J by 7 bases, leaving 15 bases between them. The CDR3 sequence is CASSFATGTLEKLFF. The CDR3, as DNA: TGTGCCAGCAGCTTCGCTACCGGGACACTTGAAAAACTGTTTTTT.

The chain uses TRBV2 and TRBJ2-2; D might be TRBD2 (6 bases). This CDR3 has 15 amino acids. CDR1 is SNHLY, CDR2 FYNNEI, per germline. The germline V and J ends were trimmed by 8 bases and 0 bases, with 13 bases remaining between them. The CDR3 bases are TGTGCCAGCTCGGTGGAGGGAACGAACACCGGGGAGCTGTTTTTT. This sequence encodes CASSVEGTNTGELFF.

V usage is TRBV27 and J usage is TRBJ1-2; D is uncertain. The V end was cut by 10 bases, the J end by 6 bases, with 15 bases between. Germline CDR1 MNHEY, CDR2 SMNVEV (reference sequence). The CDR3 has 12 amino acids. In DNA form, the CDR3 reads TGTGCCACCAAAGGGAGCCCCCATGGCTACACCTTC. Amino acid sequence: CATKGSPHGYTF.

This clone was found a few times. The sample has other DNA sequences that encode this CDR3 too. The gene calls are TRBV18 and TRBJ1-4; 10 bases line up with TRBD1. The germline V gene encodes CDR1 KGHSH and CDR2 LQKENI. The CDR3 contains 16 residues. V trimming: 1 base; J trimming: 5 bases; junction bases outside the gene matches: 4. In DNA, the CDR3 is TGTGCCAGCTCACCACTTCCGGGACAGGGGAATGAAAAACTGTTTTTT. Its translation is CASSPLPGQGNEKLFF.

This sequence joins TRBV6-1 and TRBJ2-7, with 7 bases matching TRBD1. The CDR3 has 16 amino acids. CDR1 is MNHNS, CDR2 SASEGT, per germline. J lost 0 bases, V lost 3 bases, and 8 bases had no gene match. Here the CDR3 reads CASSDIDRVSSYEQYF. In nucleotides, the CDR3 is TGTGCCAGCAGTGATATCGACAGGGTAAGCTCCTACGAGCAGTACTTC.

This clone was found a few times. Written as DNA, the CDR3 is TGTGCCACCGGACTAGCGGATATGCACTCAGATACGCAGTATTTT. Translated: CATGLADMHSDTQYF. The chain carries TRBV6-5 and TRBJ2-3, with 10 bases identical to TRBD2. The germline V gene encodes CDR1 MNHEY and CDR2 SVGAGI. Trimming took 10 bases from V and 4 from J; bases not matched to a gene: 11. The CDR3 contains 15 residues.

CDR3 DNA: TGCAGCGTTACCTCGGACGGGGGGCAGCGTGAGCAGTTCTTC. Translated: CSVTSDGGQREQFF. The chain combines TRBV29-1 with TRBJ2-1; D may be TRBD2 (7 bases). The CDR3 contains 14 residues. V was pared by 5 bases and J by 9 bases, with 20 bases between. Germline loops: CDR1 SQVTM, CDR2 ANQGSEA.

The rearrangement links TRBV7-2 to TRBJ2-7; TRBD1 is a possible D gene (6 bases). Trimming left V 4 bases short and J 3 bases short, with 16 bases between. Germline CDR1 and CDR2: SGHTA and FQGNSA. The CDR3 totals 15 residues. Here the CDR3 DNA reads TGTGCCAGCAGCTCCAGAACCGGGACAAACTACGAGCAGTACTTC. Protein sequence: CASSSRTGTNYEQYF.

This chain links TRBV3-1 (or the pseudogene TRBV3-2) with TRBJ1-6; 8 bases fit TRBD1. The CDR3 spans 15 residues. Germline-derived CDR1 and CDR2 are LGHDT and YNNKEL (reference sequence). V dropped 4 bases and J dropped 10; count of bases not matched to a gene: 9. The CDR3 reads CASSPQGADGSPLHF. The CDR3 DNA follows: TGTGCCAGCAGCCCCCAGGGGGCGGACGGGTCACCCCTCCACTTT.

V and J are TRBV10-1 and TRBJ2-7; D remains ambiguous. The V and J ends lost 6 bases and 6 bases respectively, with 12 bases between them. This CDR3 is 12 amino acids long. Germline lookup yields CDR1 WNHNN and CDR2 SYGVQD (reference sequence). In DNA, the CDR3 is TGCGCCAGCAGACCCGGCTCCGGCGAGCAGTACTTC. It specifies CASRPGSGEQYF.

This chain uses TRBV29-1 with TRBJ2-7; perhaps TRBD2 as D (6 bases). The germline CDR1 and CDR2 sequences are SQVTM and ANQGSEA. The V gene lost 6 bases and the J gene lost 4 bases, with 13 bases spanning the gap. The CDR3 totals 12 residues. CDR3 in DNA: TGCAGCGTGTCCCCCGCGGGATACGAGCAGTACTTC. Translated, it gives CSVSPAGYEQYF.

J is TRBJ1-3 and V is TRBV7-6, with D unclear. The CDR3 covers 15 residues. Germline V CDR1 and CDR2: SGHVS, FNYEAQ. V was clipped by 1 base and J by 0 bases, with 7 bases between them. Written as DNA, the CDR3 is TGTGCCAGCAGCTTAGTAGCGGTCTCTGGAAACACCATATATTTT. This encodes CASSLVAVSGNTIYF.

This chain joins TRBV12-3 or TRBV12-4 and TRBJ2-7; D gene unclear. The CDR3 is 11 amino acids. V dropped 8 bases and J dropped 3 bases, with 8 bases sitting between them. In nucleotides, the CDR3 is TGTGCCAGCGGGAAGGACTACGAGCAGTACTTC. It codes for CASGKDYEQYF.

The rearrangement joins TRBV29-1 to TRBJ2-7, with D unresolved. The CDR3 is 11 amino acids. V was pared by 1 base and J by 7 bases, with 8 bases between. CDR1 and CDR2 from the germline V gene are SQVTM and ANQGSEA. The chain's CDR3 is CSVEGYQEQYF. The DNA of the CDR3 is TGCAGCGTTGAAGGTTACCAAGAGCAGTACTTC.

This chain links TRBV6-5 with TRBJ1-4, with 9 nucleotides matching TRBD1. Germline CDR1 MNHEY, CDR2 SVGAGI. The CDR3 extends over 15 amino acids. J lost 6 bases, V lost 6 bases, and 8 bases had no gene match. In DNA, the CDR3 is TGTGCCAGCAGGTCTACAGGGGGCTCGGATGAAAAACTGTTTTTT. Its protein product is CASRSTGGSDEKLFF.

This chain connects TRBV4-1 to TRBJ1-6; D perhaps matches TRBD1 (6 bases). The germline gives CDR1 MGHRA, CDR2 YSYEKL. The V end was cut by 0 bases, the J end by 10 bases, with 7 bases between. This CDR3 is built from 13 residues. DNA for the CDR3: TGCGCCAGCAGCCAAGACAGGGGATCACCCCTCCACTTT. Translating it yields CASSQDRGSPLHF.